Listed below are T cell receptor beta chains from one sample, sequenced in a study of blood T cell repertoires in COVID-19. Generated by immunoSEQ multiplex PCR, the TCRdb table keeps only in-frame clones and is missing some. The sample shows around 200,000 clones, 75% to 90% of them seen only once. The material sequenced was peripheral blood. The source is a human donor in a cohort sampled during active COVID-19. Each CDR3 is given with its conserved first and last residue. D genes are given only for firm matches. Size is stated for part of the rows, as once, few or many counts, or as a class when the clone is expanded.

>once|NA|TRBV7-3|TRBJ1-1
CASSSDRSVPAFF
TGTGCCAGCAGCTCGGACAGATCGGTACCAGCTTTCTTT
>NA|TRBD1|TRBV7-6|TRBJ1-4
CASSLRLRDRELMKGKLFF
TGTGCCAGCAGCCTACGTTTGCGGGACAGGGAATTAATGAAAGGAAAACTGTTTTTT
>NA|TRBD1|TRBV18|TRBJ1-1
CASSLNRGTEAFF
TGTGCCAGCTCCCTTAACAGGGGAACTGAAGCTTTCTTT
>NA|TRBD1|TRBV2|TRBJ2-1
CASQTGTRDNEQFF
TGTGCCAGTCAGACAGGGACGCGCGACAATGAGCAGTTCTTC
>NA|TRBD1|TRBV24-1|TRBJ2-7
CATSDSDRGLREQYF
TGTGCCACCAGTGATTCGGACAGGGGGCTAAGAGAGCAGTACTTC
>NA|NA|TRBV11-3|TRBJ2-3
CASSYSGDTQYF
TGTGCCAGCAGCTACTCGGGAGATACGCAGTATTTT
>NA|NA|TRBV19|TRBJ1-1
CATSIGGGGTEAFF
TGTGCCACCAGTATAGGGGGGGGAGGCACTGAAGCTTTCTTT
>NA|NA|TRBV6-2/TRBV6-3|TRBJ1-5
CASSGRQGGNQPQHF
TGTGCCAGCAGTGGACGGCAGGGCGGCAATCAGCCCCAGCATTTT
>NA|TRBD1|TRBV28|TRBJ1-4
CASSRGTAPNEKLFF
TGTGCCAGCAGTAGGGGGACAGCACCTAATGAAAAACTGTTTTTT
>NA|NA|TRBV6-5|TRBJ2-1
CASRPGSYNEQFF
TGTGCCAGCAGACCCGGGTCCTACAATGAGCAGTTCTTC
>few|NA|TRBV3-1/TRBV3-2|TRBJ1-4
CASSQNINQREKLFF
TGTGCCAGCAGCCAAAATATAAATCAACGGGAAAAACTGTTTTTT
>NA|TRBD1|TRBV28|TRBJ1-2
CASRTGGVGYGYTF
TGTGCCAGCAGGACAGGGGGCGTCGGCTATGGCTACACCTTC
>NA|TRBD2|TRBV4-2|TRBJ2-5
CASSRAIAGELGETQYF
TGTGCCAGCAGCCGAGCCATAGCGGGAGAATTGGGAGAGACCCAGTACTTC
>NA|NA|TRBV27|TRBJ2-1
CASSLSGLADYNEQFF
TGTGCCAGCAGTTTATCGGGGTTAGCGGACTACAATGAGCAGTTCTTC
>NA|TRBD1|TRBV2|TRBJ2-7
CASRDDRDEQYF
TGTGCCAGCAGGGACGACAGGGACGAGCAGTACTTC
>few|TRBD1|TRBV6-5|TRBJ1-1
CASRVDRGRYEAFF
TGTGCCAGCAGGGTGGACAGGGGGCGTTATGAAGCTTTCTTT
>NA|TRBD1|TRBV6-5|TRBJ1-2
CASKTGGGYGYTF
TGTGCCAGTAAGACAGGGGGCGGCTATGGCTACACCTTC
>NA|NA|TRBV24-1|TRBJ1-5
CATSDFASTRPQHF
TGTGCCACCAGTGATTTCGCCTCAACGAGACCCCAGCATTTT
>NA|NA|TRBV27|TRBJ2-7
CASSPGAGTDYEQYF
TGTGCCAGCAGCCCTGGGGCGGGAACCGACTACGAGCAGTACTTC
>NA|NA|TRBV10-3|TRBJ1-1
CAIREQGGNTEAFF
TGTGCCATCAGGGAACAGGGTGGGAACACTGAAGCTTTCTTT
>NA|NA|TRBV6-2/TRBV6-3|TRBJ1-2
CASSAAGASSYGYTF
TGTGCCAGCAGCGCGGCAGGGGCTTCTTCCTATGGCTACACCTTC
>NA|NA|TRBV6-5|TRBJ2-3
CASSRDTDTQYF
TGTGCCAGCAGTCGAGACACAGATACGCAGTATTTT
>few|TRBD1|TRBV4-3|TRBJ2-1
CASSQRQGVNEQFF
TGCGCCAGCAGCCAACGCCAGGGGGTGAATGAGCAGTTCTTC
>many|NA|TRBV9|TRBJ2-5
CASSVGFGTQYF
TGTGCCAGCAGCGTAGGTTTCGGGACCCAGTACTTC
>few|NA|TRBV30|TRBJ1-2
CAWRQQMVATF
TGTGCCTGGAGGCAACAGATGGTTGCCACCTTC
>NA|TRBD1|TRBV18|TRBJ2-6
CASSLNRQGARGANVLTF
TGTGCCAGCTCCCTTAACCGACAGGGGGCCAGGGGGGCCAACGTCCTGACTTTC
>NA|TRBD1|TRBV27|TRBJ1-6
CASSYRGQVRNSPLHF
TGTGCCAGCAGTTACCGTGGACAGGTTCGGAATTCACCCCTCCACTTT
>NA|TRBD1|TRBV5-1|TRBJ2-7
CASSSRQGTLYEQYF
TGCGCCAGCAGCTCCAGACAGGGGACTCTCTACGAGCAGTACTTC
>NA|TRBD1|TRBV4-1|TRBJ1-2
CASSQDTGTGVYGYTF
TGCGCCAGCAGCCAAGATACCGGGACAGGGGTCTATGGCTACACCTTC
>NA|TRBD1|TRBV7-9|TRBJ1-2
CASSWTGAYGYTF
TGTGCCAGCAGCTGGACAGGGGCTTATGGCTACACCTTC
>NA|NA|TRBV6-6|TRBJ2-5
CASSYSSTQETQYF
TGTGCCAGCAGTTACTCGAGTACTCAAGAGACCCAGTACTTC
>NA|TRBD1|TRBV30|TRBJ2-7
CAWSEVGTGGFYEQYF
TGTGCCTGGAGTGAAGTCGGGACAGGGGGCTTCTACGAGCAGTACTTC
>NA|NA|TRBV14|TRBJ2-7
CASSQIRVYEQYF
TGTGCCAGCAGCCAAATCCGGGTCTACGAGCAGTACTTC
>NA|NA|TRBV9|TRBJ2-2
CASSVGVTGELFF
TGTGCCAGCAGCGTAGGTGTAACCGGGGAGCTGTTTTTT
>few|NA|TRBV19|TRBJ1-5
CASSLSNQPQHF
TGTGCCTCCTCCCTTTCCAATCAGCCCCAGCATTTT
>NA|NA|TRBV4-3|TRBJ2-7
CASSRKGGGYEQYF
TGCGCCAGCAGCCGAAAGGGAGGGGGCTACGAGCAGTACTTC
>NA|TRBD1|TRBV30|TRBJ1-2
CAWSPAGTGNYGYTF
TGTGCCTGGAGCCCCGCCGGGACAGGGAACTATGGCTACACCTTC
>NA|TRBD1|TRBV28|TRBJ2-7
CASNSPADRWTEQYF
TGTGCCAGCAACTCGCCGGCGGACAGGTGGACCGAGCAGTACTTC
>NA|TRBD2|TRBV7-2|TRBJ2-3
CASSLAAGGVDTQYF
TGTGCCAGCAGCTTAGCTGCGGGGGGGGTGGATACGCAGTATTTT
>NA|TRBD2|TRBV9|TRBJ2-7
CASSGGTSGLYEQYF
TGTGCCAGCAGCGGGGGGACTAGCGGGCTATACGAGCAGTACTTC
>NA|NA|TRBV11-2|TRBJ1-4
CASSFEGQHNEKLFF
TGTGCCAGCAGCTTTGAAGGACAGCATAATGAAAAACTGTTTTTT
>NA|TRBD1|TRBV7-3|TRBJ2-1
CASSLGQGVYNEQFF
TGTGCCAGCAGCTTAGGACAGGGGGTATACAATGAGCAGTTCTTC
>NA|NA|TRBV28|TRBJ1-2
CASLDRNLYGYTF
TGTGCCAGCCTTGACAGGAATCTCTATGGCTACACCTTC
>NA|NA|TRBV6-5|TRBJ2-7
CASNRPGGMSYEQYF
TGTGCCAGCAACCGGCCCGGCGGGATGTCCTACGAGCAGTACTTC
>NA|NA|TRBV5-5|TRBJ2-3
CASSLFFLGQGADTQYF
TGTGCCAGCAGCTTATTCTTCCTGGGACAAGGGGCAGATACGCAGTATTTT
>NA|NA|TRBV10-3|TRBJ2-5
CAISETEGRGSGETQYF
TGTGCCATCAGTGAGACAGAGGGCAGGGGATCCGGGGAGACCCAGTACTTC
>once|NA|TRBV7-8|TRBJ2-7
CASSKDTTYEQYF
TGTGCCAGCAGCAAAGACACAACCTACGAGCAGTACTTC
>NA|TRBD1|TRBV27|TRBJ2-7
CASRHRDRVGYEQYF
TGTGCCAGCAGACACCGGGACAGGGTGGGCTACGAGCAGTACTTC
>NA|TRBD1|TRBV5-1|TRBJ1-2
CASSLAGTGKGYTF
TGCGCCAGCAGCTTGGCGGGGACAGGGAAAGGCTACACCTTC
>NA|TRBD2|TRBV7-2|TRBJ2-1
CASSRLAGGRSYNEQFF
TGTGCCAGCAGTCGACTAGCGGGAGGGAGGTCCTACAATGAGCAGTTCTTC
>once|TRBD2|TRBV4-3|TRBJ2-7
CASSLGLAGGSYEQYF
TGCGCCAGCAGCCTTGGACTAGCGGGAGGGTCCTACGAGCAGTACTTC
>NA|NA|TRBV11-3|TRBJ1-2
CASSFTSGGGYTF
TGTGCCAGCAGCTTCACCTCTGGGGGCGGCTACACCTTC
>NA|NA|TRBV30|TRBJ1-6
CAWSNTENSPLHF
TGTGCCTGGAGTAACACAGAAAATTCACCCCTCCACTTT